The rows below give T cell receptor beta chains drawn from one sample of a study of T cells in localized non-small cell lung cancer. Sequenced by immunoSEQ multiplex PCR; TCRdb stores in-frame clones only, minus some. The sample shows some 3,500 clones, roughly 25% of them seen only once. The starting material was lung tumor tissue, obtained before any cancer treatment. These receptors originate from a male donor aged 60 or over with stage I lung adenocarcinoma. The CDR3 runs from the conserved cysteine through the conserved F or W. Each record gives: J gene, D gene, V gene, clone size, CDR3 protein, CDR3 DNA. A D gene is named only where the DNA matches it firmly. Where a row states a size, it is once, few, many or the class of an expanded clone; other rows omit it.

J gene: TRBJ2-1; D gene: .; V gene: TRBV11-3; clone size: .; CDR3 protein: CASSLGGLVVPYNEQFF; CDR3 DNA: TGTGCCAGCAGCTTAGGTGGGCTGGTCGTCCCCTACAATGAGCAGTTCTTC
J gene: TRBJ2-2; D gene: .; V gene: TRBV9; clone size: few; CDR3 protein: CASSSGRTFPGELFF; CDR3 DNA: TGTGCCAGCAGTTCGGGGCGCACTTTCCCCGGGGAGCTGTTTTTT
J gene: TRBJ2-2; D gene: .; V gene: TRBV6-8; clone size: .; CDR3 protein: CASTQEGHPTTGELFF; CDR3 DNA: TGTGCCAGCACCCAGGAGGGACACCCTACCACCGGGGAGCTGTTTTTT
J gene: TRBJ1-5; D gene: .; V gene: TRBV6-8; clone size: few; CDR3 protein: CARQGEQRQPQHF; CDR3 DNA: TGTGCCAGACAGGGTGAACAGCGGCAGCCCCAGCATTTT
J gene: TRBJ1-1; D gene: .; V gene: TRBV10-2; clone size: once; CDR3 protein: CASSVPLGFLAFF; CDR3 DNA: TGCGCCAGCAGTGTCCCCCTCGGCTTTTTAGCTTTCTTT
J gene: TRBJ1-5; D gene: TRBD1; V gene: TRBV11-3; clone size: many; CDR3 protein: CASKDRDYGNQPQHF; CDR3 DNA: TGTGCCAGCAAAGACAGGGACTATGGCAATCAGCCCCAGCATTTT
J gene: TRBJ1-1; D gene: .; V gene: TRBV29-1; clone size: once; CDR3 protein: CSVSTWGDGEAFF; CDR3 DNA: TGCAGCGTATCGACGTGGGGGGATGGCGAAGCTTTCTTT
J gene: TRBJ1-5; D gene: TRBD1; V gene: TRBV18; clone size: few; CDR3 protein: CASSPTGGTQPQHF; CDR3 DNA: TGTGCCAGCTCACCTACAGGGGGCACTCAGCCCCAGCATTTT
J gene: TRBJ1-2; D gene: TRBD1; V gene: TRBV11-3; clone size: few; CDR3 protein: CASSWTGSLSGYTF; CDR3 DNA: TGTGCCAGCAGCTGGACAGGATCTCTTAGCGGCTACACCTTC
J gene: TRBJ1-5; D gene: .; V gene: TRBV12-5; clone size: .; CDR3 protein: CASGYAGAGQPQHF; CDR3 DNA: TGTGCTAGTGGTTATGCGGGGGCCGGGCAGCCCCAGCATTTT
J gene: TRBJ2-3; D gene: TRBD2; V gene: TRBV6-8; clone size: .; CDR3 protein: CASSLAGGPTDTQYF; CDR3 DNA: TGTGCCAGCAGCCTTGCGGGGGGCCCCACAGATACGCAGTATTTT
J gene: TRBJ1-5; D gene: .; V gene: TRBV19; clone size: few; CDR3 protein: CASRHLGGSNQPQHF; CDR3 DNA: TGTGCCAGTCGACACCTCGGAGGCAGCAATCAGCCCCAGCATTTT
J gene: TRBJ1-4; D gene: .; V gene: TRBV1; clone size: .; CDR3 protein: CASSRGEGLANEKLFF; CDR3 DNA: TGCGCCAGCAGCCGGGGGGAGGGGCTGGCTAATGAAAAACTGTTTTTT
J gene: TRBJ1-2; D gene: .; V gene: TRBV9; clone size: few; CDR3 protein: CASKPETYGYTF; CDR3 DNA: TGTGCCAGCAAACCCGAGACCTATGGCTACACCTTC
J gene: TRBJ1-5; D gene: .; V gene: TRBV19; clone size: .; CDR3 protein: CASKKGSGAGAKGNQPQHF; CDR3 DNA: TGTGCCAGTAAAAAGGGCTCAGGGGCTGGAGCGAAAGGCAATCAGCCCCAGCATTTT
J gene: TRBJ1-5; D gene: .; V gene: TRBV23-1; clone size: .; CDR3 protein: CASSFEGDQPQHF; CDR3 DNA: TGCGCCAGCAGCTTCGAGGGAGATCAGCCCCAGCATTTT
J gene: TRBJ2-7; D gene: .; V gene: TRBV30; clone size: .; CDR3 protein: CAWSGRARYEQYF; CDR3 DNA: TGTGCCTGGAGCGGAAGGGCTAGGTACGAGCAGTACTTC
J gene: TRBJ2-7; D gene: TRBD1; V gene: TRBV19; clone size: few; CDR3 protein: CASSIRGSLLEQYF; CDR3 DNA: TGTGCCAGTAGTATCAGGGGGTCTCTCCTCGAGCAGTACTTC
J gene: TRBJ1-5; D gene: TRBD1; V gene: TRBV11-3; clone size: .; CDR3 protein: CASSLGQGVVGSNQPQHF; CDR3 DNA: TGTGCCAGCAGCTTAGGCCAGGGGGTTGTCGGCAGCAATCAGCCCCAGCATTTT
J gene: TRBJ2-7; D gene: .; V gene: TRBV7-2; clone size: medium-sized; CDR3 protein: CASSLLVFYEQYF; CDR3 DNA: TGTGCCAGCAGCTTATTAGTATTCTACGAGCAGTACTTC
J gene: TRBJ2-2; D gene: .; V gene: TRBV11-3; clone size: .; CDR3 protein: CASTPKGGRGYTGELFF; CDR3 DNA: TGTGCCAGCACTCCGAAGGGCGGCAGAGGATACACCGGGGAGCTGTTTTTT
J gene: TRBJ2-3; D gene: .; V gene: TRBV9; clone size: few; CDR3 protein: CASSVLTEGQNTQYF; CDR3 DNA: TGTGCCAGCAGCGTCCTCACAGAGGGACAAAATACGCAGTATTTT
J gene: TRBJ1-5; D gene: .; V gene: TRBV11-3; clone size: .; CDR3 protein: CASSEKGGNQPQHF; CDR3 DNA: TGTGCCAGCAGCGAGAAGGGGGGCAATCAGCCCCAGCATTTT
J gene: TRBJ2-7; D gene: TRBD1; V gene: TRBV19; clone size: .; CDR3 protein: CASSIVGQGSHEQYF; CDR3 DNA: TGTGCCAGTAGTATCGTGGGACAGGGCTCCCACGAGCAGTACTTC